The 5 T cell receptor beta chains below were found in one sample sequenced in a study of graft-versus-host responses after intestinal transplantation. These receptors are not linked to any known antigen. The table came from immunoSEQ multiplex PCR; TCRdb's copy has only in-frame clones and leaves some out. The sample records approximately 90,000 clones, approximately 90% being singletons. Sequences were derived from unstimulated CD4+ T cells sorted from spleen or lymph node cells, sampled before transplant. The source of these receptors is a human donor who was the organ donor for an intestinal transplant.

J is TRBJ2-7 and V is TRBV15; TRBD1 is a possible D gene (6 bases). Between the trimmed V and J ends, which lost 3 bases and 2 bases, there was a span of 8 bases. This CDR3 comprises 13 residues. The V gene's germline CDR1 is LNHNV and CDR2 YYDKDF (reference sequence). In nucleotides, the CDR3 is TGTGCCACCAGCAGCAACAGGGCCTACGAGCAGTACTTC. This gives the protein CATSSNRAYEQYF.

This chain connects TRBV2 to TRBJ2-5; tentatively, D is TRBD2 (5 bases). Trimming took off 5 bases at V and 3 bases at J, with 13 bases between the two ends. The length of the CDR3 is 14 residues. Germline CDR1 is SNHLY and CDR2 is FYNNEI. CDR3 in amino acids: CASSWWQEEETQYF. The CDR3 coding sequence is TGTGCCAGCAGTTGGTGGCAGGAGGAAGAGACCCAGTACTTC. Full variable domain (rest looked up from reference TRBV2 and TRBJ2-5): EPEVTQTPSHQVTQMGQEVILRCVPISNHLYFYWYRQILGQKVEFLVSFYNNEISEKSEIFDDQFSVERPDGSNFTLKIRSTKLEDSAMYFCASSWWQEEETQYFGPGTRLLVL.

CDR3 nucleotide sequence: TGTGCCAGCAGCTTCTTTGGGGACAGGCGAGAAGCTTTCTTT. Its protein is CASSFFGDRREAFF. V and J are TRBV7-9 and TRBJ1-1; 8 bases agree with TRBD1. After removal of 3 bases from V and 8 bases from J, the junction contained 8 bases not matched to a gene. The CDR3 sequence is 14 residues long. Germline V gene sequence: CDR1 SEHNR, CDR2 FQNEAQ (reference sequence).

The chain has TRBV5-1 and TRBJ1-5; 7 nucleotides match TRBD1. Germline V gene data show CDR1 as SGHRS and CDR2 as YFSETQ. V gave up 4 bases and J gave up 1 base; unmatched junction bases: 5. The CDR3 has 15 amino acids. The CDR3 DNA reads as TGCGCCAGCAGCCCCACAGGGGCGAGCAATCAGCCCCAGCATTTT. It codes for CASSPTGASNQPQHF.

The chain carries TRBV5-1 and TRBJ1-1; 7 bases are shared with TRBD1. The CDR3 runs 15 residues. The V and J ends lost 4 bases and 6 bases, in that order; junction bases with no gene match: 12. The germline V gene encodes CDR1 SGHRS and CDR2 YFSETQ. The CDR3 DNA follows: TGCGCCAGCAGCGGGCGTACAGGGGATCAGGCTGAAGCTTTCTTT. It codes for CASSGRTGDQAEAFF.